This T cell receptor (beta chain) was documented in a study of neurological immune-mediated disorders. This clonotype was observed at least ten times. The antigen is undetermined. Notes on the study in general: The greatest degree of TCR clonal expansion was observed in HTLV-1-associated myelopathy, with the lowest in multiple sclerosis, below that of healthy controls. The authors found no clinical or MRI feature associated with the multiple sclerosis repertoire cluster. CDR3 amino acid sequences of expanded clones were not shared across subjects, a result suggesting private repertoires in all groups.

By 5'RACE with 10-nucleotide random UMIs, the cDNA was made. MiXCR, applied by TCRdb to the 5' RACE reads, yields one record per CDR3 protein. This table has more than 35,000 distinct CDR3 sequences, under 3.5% appearing once. CDR1 is ENHRY and CDR2 is SYGVKD in the germline V gene. The V gene lost 2 bases and the J gene lost 2 bases, with 10 bases spanning the gap. The CDR3 covers 15 residues. The receptor was isolated from a woman in her forties or fifties with multiple sclerosis. The rearrangement links TRBV10-3 to TRBJ1-5; maybe TRBD1 (5 bases). Material: PBMCs. This chain's CDR3 is CAISERGRGNQPQHF. CDR3 bases: TGTGCCATCAGTGAGAGGGGCAGGGGCAATCAGCCCCAGCATTTT.